Below are 6 T cell receptor beta chains sequenced from a single sample in a study of blood T cell repertoires in COVID-19. The table came from immunoSEQ multiplex PCR; TCRdb's copy has only in-frame clones and leaves some out. Counted here are some 220,000 clones, approximately 84% occurring once; the ten biggest clones make up 2.9%. The sample consisted of peripheral blood. These receptors were obtained from a man aged 50 to 60 who had recovered from COVID-19.

The gene calls are TRBV2 and TRBJ2-1; 11 positions agree with TRBD1. The CDR3 is 15 amino acids. Germline values: CDR1 SNHLY, CDR2 FYNNEI. V was clipped by 6 bases and J by 4 bases; unmatched bases: 5. The chain's CDR3 is CASSGQGAGYNEQFF. In DNA, the CDR3 is TGTGCCAGCAGCGGACAGGGGGCAGGATACAATGAGCAGTTCTTC.

This clone was detected once. This sequence joins TRBV27 and TRBJ1-4; D gene uncertain. The germline V and J ends were trimmed by 5 bases and 0 bases, with 10 bases remaining between them. The CDR3 runs to 15 residues. From germline, CDR1 is MNHEY and CDR2 SMNVEV (reference sequence). CDR3 coding DNA: TGTGCCAGCAGTCACTTAGGAGCAACTAATGAAAAACTGTTTTTT. Its translation: CASSHLGATNEKLFF.

The chain has TRBV7-9 and TRBJ1-1; unclear D gene. The germline V gene has CDR1 SEHNR and CDR2 FQNEAQ (reference sequence). This CDR3 comprises 12 residues. V was clipped by 2 bases and J by 7 bases, with 8 bases between them. The CDR3 DNA reads TGTGCCAGCAGCTTACCTGGCTTTGAAGCTTTCTTT. It yields the protein CASSLPGFEAFF.

This clone was picked up a small number of times. This chain links TRBV29-1 with TRBJ2-7, with D tentatively TRBD2 (5 bases). The V end was cut by 4 bases, the J end by 2 bases, with 9 bases between. The CDR3 covers 12 residues. The germline CDR1 and CDR2 sequences are SQVTM and ANQGSEA. CDR3 coding DNA: TGCAGCGTTGGCCAGACTACCTACGAGCAGTACTTC. Translating it yields CSVGQTTYEQYF.

The chain employs TRBV19 and TRBJ2-6; TRBD1 matches 7 bases. The V and J ends lost 5 bases and 0 bases, in that order; junction bases with no gene match: 10. The germline gives CDR1 LNHDA, CDR2 SQIVND (reference sequence). CDR3 size: 18 residues. The CDR3 spells CASSSPGQLRSGANVLTF. Here the CDR3 DNA reads TGTGCCAGTAGTTCACCGGGACAGCTTCGCTCTGGGGCCAACGTCCTGACTTTC. The full variable domain, rest sourced from reference TRBV19 and TRBJ2-6, is DGGITQSPKYLFRKEGQNVTLSCEQNLNHDAMYWYRQDPGQGLRLIYYSQIVNDFQKGDIAEGYSVSREKKESFPLTVTSAQKNPTAFYLCASSSPGQLRSGANVLTFGAGSRLTVL.

The rearrangement links TRBV7-9 to TRBJ2-1; 9 bases map to TRBD2. The germline gives CDR1 SEHNR, CDR2 FQNEAQ (reference sequence). V shed 4 bases and J 5 bases; nucleotides not matched to a gene: 9. This CDR3 comprises 16 residues. In DNA, the CDR3 is TGTGCCAGCAGCTCCCTTGTGGCGGGAGGGAACAATGAGCAGTTCTTC. It encodes CASSSLVAGGNNEQFF.